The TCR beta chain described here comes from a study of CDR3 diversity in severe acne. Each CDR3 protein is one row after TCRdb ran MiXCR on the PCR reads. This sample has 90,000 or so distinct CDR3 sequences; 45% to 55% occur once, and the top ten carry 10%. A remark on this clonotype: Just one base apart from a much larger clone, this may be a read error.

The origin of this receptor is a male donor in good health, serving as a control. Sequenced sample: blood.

CDR3 loop: CASSYRTKGSYEQYF. In nucleotides, the CDR3 is TGTGCCAGCAGTTACCGGACAAAGGGCTCCTACGAGCAGTACTTC. The V call is TRBV6-2 or TRBV6-3, the J call TRBJ2-7; tentative D call: TRBD1 (5 bases). The V end was cut by 2 bases, the J end by 0 bases, with 11 bases between. Looked up from germline, CDR1 is MNHEY and CDR2 is SVGEGT. The CDR3 is 15 amino acids.